The sequence of this T cell receptor (beta chain) was determined in a study of Graves' ophthalmopathy and Graves' hyperthyroidism. Scientists amplified the TCR beta CDR3 regions from RNA transcripts. The first round was an RT-PCR with HTBI primers, and the second round was a multiplex PCR. Via MiXCR, TCRdb re-called the multiplex PCR reads, giving one row per CDR3 protein. The sample holds over 500,000 distinct CDR3 sequences, about a fifth seen once. Enrollment excluded any patients with other autoimmune diseases, uncontrolled infections, pregnancy or lactation. Diagnosis relied on clinical symptoms, serum thyroxine, TRAb, thyroid ultrasound and orbital computed tomography. CDR3 length: 14 amino acids. Trimming left V 1 base short and J 6 bases short, with 12 bases between. Germline CDR1 MNHNS, CDR2 SASEGT.

The sequence was collected from a woman aged 18 to 35 with stable Graves' hyperthyroidism. Some clones in this sample may be carry-over from other donors' samples. V and J are TRBV6-1 and TRBJ1-2, with D maybe TRBD1 (5 bases). The sequencing sample was made of peripheral blood. This CDR3 reads CASSEGGRVHGYTF. The CDR3 DNA follows: TGTGCCAGCAGTGAAGGGGGCAGGGTCCATGGCTACACCTTC.